This T cell receptor (beta chain) was documented in a study of T cell responses to AZD1222 COVID-19 vaccine. Study-wide results and limits: Researchers took repertoire samples only after the peak T cell response had come.

The assay was immunoSEQ multiplex PCR, and TCRdb's table has in-frame clones only and misses some. The sample holds 130,000 or so clones, approximately 91% seen once. In the case of this clone: Its antigen remains unknown.

Sequenced here: peripheral blood, sampled on day 0 of AZD1222 vaccination. This clonotype was sampled from an adult in good health.

In nucleotides, the CDR3 is TGTGCCAGCAGTTTATCAGGGCCGGCTGGCTACACCTTC. Its protein is CASSLSGPAGYTF. The V and J genes are TRBV12-3 or TRBV12-4 and TRBJ1-2, with D perhaps TRBD1 (5 bases). The CDR3 runs to 13 residues. V lost 2 bases, J lost 7 bases, and 11 bases lay in between.